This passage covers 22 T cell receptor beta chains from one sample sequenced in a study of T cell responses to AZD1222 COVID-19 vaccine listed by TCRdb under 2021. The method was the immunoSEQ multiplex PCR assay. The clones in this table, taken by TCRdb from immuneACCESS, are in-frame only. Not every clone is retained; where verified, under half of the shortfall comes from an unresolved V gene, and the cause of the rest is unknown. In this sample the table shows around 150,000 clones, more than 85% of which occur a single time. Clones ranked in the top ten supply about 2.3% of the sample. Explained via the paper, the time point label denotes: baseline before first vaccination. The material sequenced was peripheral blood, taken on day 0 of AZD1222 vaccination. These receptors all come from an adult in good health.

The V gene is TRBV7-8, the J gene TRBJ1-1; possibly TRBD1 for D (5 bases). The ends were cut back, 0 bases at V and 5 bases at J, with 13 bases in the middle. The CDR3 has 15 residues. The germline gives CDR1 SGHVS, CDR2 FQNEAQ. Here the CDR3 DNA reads TGTGCCAGCAGCTTAGCTGGGCAGGGATATACTGAAGCTTTCTTT. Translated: CASSLAGQGYTEAFF.

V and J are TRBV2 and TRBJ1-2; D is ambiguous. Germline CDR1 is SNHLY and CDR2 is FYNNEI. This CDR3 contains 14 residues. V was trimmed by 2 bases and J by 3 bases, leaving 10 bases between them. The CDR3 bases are TGTGCCAGCAGTGAACCCGATTTCGACTATGGCTACACCTTC. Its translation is CASSEPDFDYGYTF.

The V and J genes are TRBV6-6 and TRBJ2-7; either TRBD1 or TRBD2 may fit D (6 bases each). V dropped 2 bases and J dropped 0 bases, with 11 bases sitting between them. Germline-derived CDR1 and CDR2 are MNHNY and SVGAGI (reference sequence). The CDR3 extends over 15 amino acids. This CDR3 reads CASSYQGGLSYEQYF. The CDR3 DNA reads TGTGCCAGCAGTTACCAAGGGGGGCTCTCCTACGAGCAGTACTTC.

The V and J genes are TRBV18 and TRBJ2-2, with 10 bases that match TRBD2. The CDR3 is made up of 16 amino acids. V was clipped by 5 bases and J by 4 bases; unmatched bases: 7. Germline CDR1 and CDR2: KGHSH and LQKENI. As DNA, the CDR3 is TGTGCCAGCTCAGAAGCGAGCGGGGGGGCCACCGGGGAGCTGTTTTTT. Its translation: CASSEASGGATGELFF. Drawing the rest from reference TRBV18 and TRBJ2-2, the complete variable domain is NAGVMQNPRHLVRRRGQEARLRCSPMKGHSHVYWYRQLPEEGLKFMVYLQKENIIDESGMPKERFSAEFPKEGPSILRIQQVVRGDSAAYFCASSEASGGATGELFFGEGSRLTVL.

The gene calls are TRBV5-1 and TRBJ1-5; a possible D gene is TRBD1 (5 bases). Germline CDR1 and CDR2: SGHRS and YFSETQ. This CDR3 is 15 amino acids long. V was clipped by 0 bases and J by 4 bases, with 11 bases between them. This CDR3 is CASSLGTQGNQPQHF. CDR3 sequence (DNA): TGCGCCAGCAGCTTGGGCACCCAGGGAAATCAGCCCCAGCATTTT.

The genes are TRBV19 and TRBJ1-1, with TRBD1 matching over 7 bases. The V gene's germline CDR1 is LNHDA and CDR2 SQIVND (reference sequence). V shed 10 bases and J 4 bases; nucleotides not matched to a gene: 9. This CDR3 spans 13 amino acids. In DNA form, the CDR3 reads TGTGCCACTAAGACAGGGAGCGGCACTGAAGCTTTCTTT. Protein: CATKTGSGTEAFF.

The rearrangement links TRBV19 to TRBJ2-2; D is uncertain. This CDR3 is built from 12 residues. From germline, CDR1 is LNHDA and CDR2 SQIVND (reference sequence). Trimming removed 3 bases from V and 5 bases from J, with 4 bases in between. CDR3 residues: CASSMGTGELFF. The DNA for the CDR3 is TGTGCCAGTAGTATGGGTACCGGGGAGCTGTTTTTT.

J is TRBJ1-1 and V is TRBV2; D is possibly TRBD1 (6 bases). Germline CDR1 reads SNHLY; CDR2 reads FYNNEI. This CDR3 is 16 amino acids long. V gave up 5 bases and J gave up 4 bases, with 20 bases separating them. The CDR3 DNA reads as TGTGCCAGCAGTCCCCGGGACATTCAGGATGGCACTGAAGCTTTCTTT. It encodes CASSPRDIQDGTEAFF.

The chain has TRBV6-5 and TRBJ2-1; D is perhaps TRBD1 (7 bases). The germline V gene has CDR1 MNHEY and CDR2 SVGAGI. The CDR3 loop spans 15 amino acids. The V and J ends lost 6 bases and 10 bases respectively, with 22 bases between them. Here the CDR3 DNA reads TGTGCCAGCAGCCACCTGTTACAGGGGCGGGACGAGCAGTTCTTC. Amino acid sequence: CASSHLLQGRDEQFF.

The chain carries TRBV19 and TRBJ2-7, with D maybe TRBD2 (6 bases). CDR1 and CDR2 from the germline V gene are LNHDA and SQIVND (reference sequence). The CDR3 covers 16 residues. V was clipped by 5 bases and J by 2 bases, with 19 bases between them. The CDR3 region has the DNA TGTGCCAGTAGTCCTTCCCCTGGGACGGGGGCCTACGAGCAGTACTTC. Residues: CASSPSPGTGAYEQYF.

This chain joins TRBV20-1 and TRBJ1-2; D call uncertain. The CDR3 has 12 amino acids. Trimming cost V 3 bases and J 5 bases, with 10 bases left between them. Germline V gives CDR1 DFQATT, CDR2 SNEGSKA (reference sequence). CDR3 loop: CSASSAGYGYTF. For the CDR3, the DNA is TGCAGTGCTAGTTCCGCGGGGTATGGCTACACCTTC.

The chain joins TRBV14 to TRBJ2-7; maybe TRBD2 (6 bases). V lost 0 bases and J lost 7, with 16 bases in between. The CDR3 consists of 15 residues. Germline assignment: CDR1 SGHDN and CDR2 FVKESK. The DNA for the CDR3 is TGTGCCAGCAGCCAAGATCGGCGGGGTACCGGGGAGCAGTACTTC. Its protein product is CASSQDRRGTGEQYF.

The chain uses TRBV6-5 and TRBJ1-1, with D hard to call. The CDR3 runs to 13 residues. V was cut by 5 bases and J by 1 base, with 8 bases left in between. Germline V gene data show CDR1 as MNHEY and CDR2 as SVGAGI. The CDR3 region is CASSTTPNTEAFF. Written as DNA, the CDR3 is TGTGCCAGCAGTACGACACCGAACACTGAAGCTTTCTTT.

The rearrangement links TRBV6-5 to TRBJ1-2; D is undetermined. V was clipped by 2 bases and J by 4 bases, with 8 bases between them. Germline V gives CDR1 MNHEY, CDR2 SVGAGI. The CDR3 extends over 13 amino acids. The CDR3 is CASSYEGPYGYTF. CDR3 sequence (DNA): TGTGCCAGCAGTTACGAAGGGCCCTATGGCTACACCTTC.

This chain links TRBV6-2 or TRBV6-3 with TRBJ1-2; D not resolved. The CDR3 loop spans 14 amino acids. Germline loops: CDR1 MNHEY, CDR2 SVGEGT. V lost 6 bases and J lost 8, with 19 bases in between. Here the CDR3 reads CASSPAQEEWGYTF. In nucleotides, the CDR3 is TGTGCCAGCAGCCCCGCCCAGGAAGAATGGGGCTACACCTTC.

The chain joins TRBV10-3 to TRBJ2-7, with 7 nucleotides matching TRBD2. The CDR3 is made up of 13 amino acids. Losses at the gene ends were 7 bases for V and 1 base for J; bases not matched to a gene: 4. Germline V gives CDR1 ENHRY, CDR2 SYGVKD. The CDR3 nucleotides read TGTGCCATCACCCGGGGGGATTCCTACGAGCAGTACTTC. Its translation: CAITRGDSYEQYF.

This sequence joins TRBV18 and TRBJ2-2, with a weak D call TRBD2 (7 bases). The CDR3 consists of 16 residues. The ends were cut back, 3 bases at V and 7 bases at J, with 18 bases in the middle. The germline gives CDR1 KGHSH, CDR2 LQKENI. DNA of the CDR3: TGTGCCAGCTCACCCCGGGGGGCGCCTGAGGACGGGGAGCTGTTTTTT. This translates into CASSPRGAPEDGELFF.

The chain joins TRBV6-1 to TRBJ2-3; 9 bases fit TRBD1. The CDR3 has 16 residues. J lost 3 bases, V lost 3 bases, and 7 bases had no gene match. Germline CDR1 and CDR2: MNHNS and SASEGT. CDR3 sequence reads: CASSEGQGARTDTQYF. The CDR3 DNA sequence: TGTGCCAGCAGTGAGGGACAGGGCGCAAGGACAGATACGCAGTATTTT.

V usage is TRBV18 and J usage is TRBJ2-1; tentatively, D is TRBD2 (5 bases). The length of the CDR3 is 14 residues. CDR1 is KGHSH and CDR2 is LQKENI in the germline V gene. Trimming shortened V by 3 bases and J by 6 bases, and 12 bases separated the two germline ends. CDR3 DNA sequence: TGTGCCAGCTCACCGACTACCGGTGGCAATGAGCAGTTCTTC. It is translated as CASSPTTGGNEQFF.

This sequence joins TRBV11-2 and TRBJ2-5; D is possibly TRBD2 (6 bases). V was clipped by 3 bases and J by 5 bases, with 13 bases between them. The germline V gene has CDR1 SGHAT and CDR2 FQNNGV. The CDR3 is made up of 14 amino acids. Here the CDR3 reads CASSFRGSGETQYF. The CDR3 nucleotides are TGTGCCAGCAGCTTTCGGGGGTCGGGGGAGACCCAGTACTTC.

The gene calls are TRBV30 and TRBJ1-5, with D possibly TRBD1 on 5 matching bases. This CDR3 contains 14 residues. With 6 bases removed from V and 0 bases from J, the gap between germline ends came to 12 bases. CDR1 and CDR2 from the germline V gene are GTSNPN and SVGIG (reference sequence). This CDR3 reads CACNRQFSNQPQHF. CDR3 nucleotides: TGTGCCTGCAATCGACAGTTTAGCAATCAGCCCCAGCATTTT. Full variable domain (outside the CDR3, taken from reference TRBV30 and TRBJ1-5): SQTIHQWPATLVQPVGSPLSLECTVEGTSNPNLYWYRQAAGRGLQLLFYSVGIGQISSEVPQNLSASRPQDRQFILSSKKLLLSDSGFYLCACNRQFSNQPQHFGDGTRLSIL.

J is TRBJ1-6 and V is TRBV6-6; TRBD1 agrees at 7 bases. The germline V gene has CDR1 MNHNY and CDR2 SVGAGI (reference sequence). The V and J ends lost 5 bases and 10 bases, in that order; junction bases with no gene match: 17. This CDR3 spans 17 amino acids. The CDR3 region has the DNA TGTGCCAGCAGTCTCAACTACTGGACAGGAGTGAACTCACCCCTCCACTTT. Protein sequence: CASSLNYWTGVNSPLHF.